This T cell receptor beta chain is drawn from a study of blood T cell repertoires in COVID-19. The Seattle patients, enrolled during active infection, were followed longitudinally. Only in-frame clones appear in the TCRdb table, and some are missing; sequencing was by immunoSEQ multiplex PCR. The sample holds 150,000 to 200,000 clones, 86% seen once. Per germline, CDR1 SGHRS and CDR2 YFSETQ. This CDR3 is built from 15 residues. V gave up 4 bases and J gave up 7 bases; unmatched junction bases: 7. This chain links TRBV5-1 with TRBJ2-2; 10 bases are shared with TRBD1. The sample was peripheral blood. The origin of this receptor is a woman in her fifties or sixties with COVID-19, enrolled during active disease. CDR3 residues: CASSPTGGEIGELFF. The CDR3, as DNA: TGCGCCAGCAGCCCGACAGGGGGCGAAATCGGGGAGCTGTTTTTT.